The T cell receptor beta chain under discussion was sequenced for a study of identical twins. Findings and caveats of the study: Invariant MAIT and iNKT cells are populations that could partly confound zero-insertion analyses.

The germline gives CDR1 SGHAT, CDR2 FQNNGV. CDR3 length: 15 residues. Losses at the gene ends were 1 base for V and 6 bases for J; bases not matched to a gene: 5. For this clonotype: Its cognate antigen is unknown.

A single record per CDR3 protein comes from TCRdb applying MiXCR to the 5' RACE reads. The data contain about 1.7 million distinct CDR3 sequences, around 33% of them singletons. Sequenced sample: cord blood. This clonotype was sampled from a newborn girl in good health. This sequence joins TRBV11-2 and TRBJ2-1; 8 nucleotides line up with TRBD2. The CDR3 coding sequence is TGTGCCAGCAGCTTAGCACGACTAGCGAGCAATGAGCAGTTCTTC. This translates into CASSLARLASNEQFF.